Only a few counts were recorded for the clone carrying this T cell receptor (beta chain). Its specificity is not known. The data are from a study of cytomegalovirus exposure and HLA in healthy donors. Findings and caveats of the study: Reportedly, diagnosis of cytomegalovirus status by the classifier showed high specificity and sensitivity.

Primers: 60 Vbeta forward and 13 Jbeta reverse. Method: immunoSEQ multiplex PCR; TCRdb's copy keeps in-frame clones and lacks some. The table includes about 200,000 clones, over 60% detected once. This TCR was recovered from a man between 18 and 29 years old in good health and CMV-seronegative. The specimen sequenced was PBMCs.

CDR3 nucleotides: TGTGCCAGCAGCCCGACCCCCCCCGTTGCGGGGGTTGGAGATACGCAGTATTTT. This translates into CASSPTPPVAGVGDTQYF. The chain couples TRBV11-3 to TRBJ2-3, with TRBD2 matching 7 bases. The CDR3 has 18 residues. V shed 5 bases, J shed 5 bases, and the junction held 19 bases outside the gene matches. CDR1 is SGHNT, CDR2 YENEEA, per germline.